The 32 T cell receptor beta chains in this list originate from one sample, sequenced in a study of blood T cell repertoires in COVID-19. The method was immunoSEQ multiplex PCR; TCRdb's version includes in-frame clones alone and lacks a portion of them. The table includes 250,000 to 300,000 clones, 90% detected once. The specimen sequenced was PBMCs or T cells enriched from blood (not recorded which). Every receptor here comes from a woman in her 30s who had recovered from COVID-19.

The gene calls are TRBV19 and TRBJ1-2, with D possibly matching TRBD1 (6 bases). The V and J ends lost 10 bases and 1 base respectively, with 10 bases between them. CDR1 is LNHDA and CDR2 is SQIVND in the germline V gene (reference sequence). The CDR3 length is 12 residues. The DNA for the CDR3 is TGTGCCACTATACAGGGTAACTATGGCTACACCTTC. This codes for CATIQGNYGYTF.

This chain links TRBV7-2 with TRBJ2-5; 10 bases match TRBD2. V trimming: 5 bases; J trimming: 5 bases; junction bases outside the gene matches: 5. CDR1 and CDR2 from the germline V gene are SGHTA and FQGNSA. The CDR3 consists of 14 residues. CDR3 loop: CASSQGGLAETQYF. The CDR3 coding sequence is TGTGCCAGCAGCCAGGGGGGACTAGCGGAGACCCAGTACTTC.

The J gene is TRBJ1-2, the V gene TRBV19; 7 bases are a match to TRBD1. Germline V gene data show CDR1 as LNHDA and CDR2 as SQIVND (reference sequence). The CDR3 is made up of 14 amino acids. Losses at the gene ends were 4 bases for V and 6 bases for J; bases not matched to a gene: 8. The DNA of the CDR3 is TGTGCCAGTAGTACCCGACAGGGTGCGAATGGCTACACCTTC. Amino acids: CASSTRQGANGYTF.

The chain combines TRBV6-5 with TRBJ1-5; 8 nucleotides agree with TRBD1. Germline loops: CDR1 MNHEY, CDR2 SVGAGI. The CDR3 consists of 15 residues. With V trimmed by 6 bases and J by 3 bases, 7 bases remained unmatched. The DNA of the CDR3 is TGTGCCAGCAGGAGAGGGACAGGAAACAATCAGCCCCAGCATTTT. Its protein product is CASRRGTGNNQPQHF.

This chain joins TRBV24-1 and TRBJ2-7; 10 positions agree with TRBD1. Germline-derived CDR1 and CDR2 are KGHDR and SFDVKD. Trimming at V came to 3 bases and at J to 8 bases, leaving 3 bases not matched to a gene. This CDR3 contains 13 residues. CDR3 region: CATSDVGQGKQYF. CDR3 sequence (DNA): TGTGCCACCAGTGATGTGGGACAGGGGAAGCAGTACTTC.

This chain links TRBV5-5 with TRBJ1-1; TRBD1 is a possible D gene (6 bases). V was clipped by 4 bases and J by 8 bases, with 15 bases between them. The CDR3 contains 13 residues. Germline CDR1 reads SGHKS; CDR2 reads YYEKEE (reference sequence). The CDR3 loop reads CASSVIQGFEAFF. CDR3 DNA sequence: TGTGCCAGCAGCGTGATCCAGGGGTTCGAAGCTTTCTTT.

This chain joins TRBV7-9 and TRBJ1-1; possible D gene TRBD1, 5 bases. V shed 5 bases and J shed 0 bases, with 13 bases lying between them. Germline CDR1 and CDR2: SEHNR and FQNEAQ (reference sequence). The CDR3 runs 15 residues. The CDR3 here is CASSTRGEVNTEAFF. Written as DNA, the CDR3 is TGTGCCAGCAGCACGCGGGGGGAAGTGAACACTGAAGCTTTCTTT.

CDR3 nucleotides: TGTGCCAGCAGTTCCGGACTAGCGGGACCTACGCAGTATTTT. Protein: CASSSGLAGPTQYF. This chain links TRBV27 with TRBJ2-3; TRBD2 matches at 12 bases. This CDR3 has 14 residues. CDR1 and CDR2 from the germline V gene are MNHEY and SMNVEV (reference sequence). Trimming at V came to 4 bases and at J to 8 bases, leaving 4 bases not matched to a gene.

This clone was picked up one time. The gene calls are TRBV11-2 and TRBJ2-1, with 10 bases aligning to TRBD1. The germline V gene encodes CDR1 SGHAT and CDR2 FQNNGV. V lost 5 bases, J lost 4 bases, and 5 bases stayed unmatched. The CDR3 contains 15 residues. The CDR3, as DNA: TGTGCCAGCAGCACGAGGACAGGGGGATACAATGAGCAGTTCTTC. The encoded protein is CASSTRTGGYNEQFF.

This rearrangement joins TRBV2 to TRBJ1-2; TRBD1 matches at 10 bases. The trim removed 7 bases at V and 8 bases at J, leaving 10 bases unmatched. Germline loops: CDR1 SNHLY, CDR2 FYNNEI. CDR3 length: 14 amino acids. The CDR3 coding sequence is TGTGCCAGCACTTCGGGACAGGGGCAGGTCGGCTACACCTTC. The encoded protein is CASTSGQGQVGYTF. Full variable domain (rest looked up from reference TRBV2 and TRBJ1-2): EPEVTQTPSHQVTQMGQEVILRCVPISNHLYFYWYRQILGQKVEFLVSFYNNEISEKSEIFDDQFSVERPDGSNFTLKIRSTKLEDSAMYFCASTSGQGQVGYTFGSGTRLTVV.

This clone occurred a few times. The chain carries TRBV18 and TRBJ1-1; 8 positions agree with TRBD1. V lost 5 bases, J lost 7 bases, and 6 bases stayed unmatched. This CDR3 region has 13 residues. Germline lookup yields CDR1 KGHSH and CDR2 LQKENI. CDR3 residues: CASSGTGYSEAFF. The CDR3 region has the DNA TGTGCCAGCTCAGGGACAGGTTACAGTGAAGCTTTCTTT.

The chain has TRBV2 and TRBJ1-4; possible D gene TRBD1, 5 bases. Trimming pared 6 bases from V and 8 bases from J, leaving 19 bases between. The CDR3 has 15 residues. CDR1 is SNHLY and CDR2 is FYNNEI in the germline V gene. CDR3 amino acids: CASSQRLAGREKLFF. The DNA of the CDR3 is TGTGCCAGCAGCCAAAGGTTGGCAGGGCGAGAAAAACTGTTTTTT.

This chain connects TRBV28 to TRBJ1-1, with D unclear. Germline CDR1 and CDR2: MDHEN and SYDVKM. Trimming took 2 bases from V and 1 from J, leaving 8 bases between them. The CDR3 totals 14 residues. CDR3 in amino acids: CASSLRLGNTEAFF. The CDR3 DNA reads as TGTGCCAGCAGTTTAAGACTTGGGAACACTGAAGCTTTCTTT. Based on the CDR3 plus reference TRBV28 and TRBJ1-1, the full variable domain is DVKVTQSSRYLVKRTGEKVFLECVQDMDHENMFWYRQDPGLGLRLIYFSYDVKMKEKGDIPEGYSVSREKKERFSLILESASTNQTSMYLCASSLRLGNTEAFFGQGTRLTVV.

The genes are TRBV27 and TRBJ2-7; perhaps TRBD2 as D (5 bases). The CDR3 length is 14 residues. Trimming removed 2 bases from V and 2 bases from J, with 10 bases in between. Germline-derived CDR1 and CDR2 are MNHEY and SMNVEV (reference sequence). CDR3 sequence (DNA): TGTGCCAGCAGTTTAGTACGGGGTACCTACGAGCAGTACTTC. Amino acid sequence: CASSLVRGTYEQYF.

The V gene is TRBV7-3, the J gene TRBJ2-7, with D perhaps matching TRBD2 (6 bases). Per germline, CDR1 SGHTA and CDR2 FQGTGA. Trimming took 3 bases from V and 7 from J, leaving 16 bases between them. This CDR3 has 14 residues. Written as DNA, the CDR3 is TGTGCCAGCAGCTTGATGCCTGCGGCGGGGGAGCAGTACTTC. Its translation: CASSLMPAAGEQYF.

The chain uses TRBV6-2 or TRBV6-3 and TRBJ2-5; D is perhaps TRBD2 (6 bases). Germline V CDR1 and CDR2: MNHEY, SVGEGT. The CDR3 is 13 residues long. Trimming removed 4 bases from V and 5 bases from J, with 11 bases in between. This CDR3 reads CASSSRDWETQYF. The CDR3 DNA follows: TGTGCCAGCAGTTCCCGGGACTGGGAGACCCAGTACTTC.

This sequence joins TRBV9 and TRBJ1-6, with 7 bases that match TRBD1. Germline V gene sequence: CDR1 SGDLS, CDR2 YYNGEE. The CDR3 has 15 amino acids. V was clipped by 4 bases and J by 7 bases; unmatched bases: 8. The CDR3 DNA reads as TGTGCCAGCAGCTCCACCGGGACAGAAAATTCACCCCTCCACTTT. It encodes CASSSTGTENSPLHF.

The count of this clone is one. Other DNA sequences from this sample encode an identical CDR3 as well. The chain is built from TRBV12-3 or TRBV12-4 and TRBJ1-5; D possibly corresponds to TRBD1 (6 bases). The V and J ends lost 6 bases and 6 bases respectively, with 12 bases between them. The CDR3 has 13 residues. CDR3 region: CASRKQGSQPQHF. The DNA for the CDR3 is TGTGCCAGCAGAAAACAGGGTTCTCAGCCCCAGCATTTT.

The rearrangement joins TRBV28 to TRBJ2-7, with D possibly TRBD1 on 5 matching bases. This CDR3 region has 15 residues. The ends were cut back, 1 base at V and 4 bases at J, with 14 bases in the middle. Germline V CDR1 and CDR2: MDHEN, SYDVKM. The CDR3 spells CASSLSDRGKYEQYF. For the CDR3, the DNA is TGTGCCAGCAGTTTATCAGACAGAGGAAAGTACGAGCAGTACTTC.

J is TRBJ1-5 and V is TRBV5-4; 7 positions match TRBD1. The CDR3 has 14 residues. Germline assignment: CDR1 SGHNT and CDR2 YYREEE (reference sequence). J was trimmed by 7 bases and V by 0 bases; bases with no gene match: 4. The CDR3 is CASSLAGGSQPQHF. In DNA, the CDR3 is TGTGCCAGCAGCTTGGCAGGGGGAAGCCAGCCCCAGCATTTT. Together with reference TRBV5-4 and TRBJ1-5, the CDR3 gives the full variable domain: ETGVTQSPTHLIKTRGQQVTLRCSSQSGHNTVSWYQQALGQGPQFIFQYYREEENGRGNFPPRFSGLQFPNYSSELNVNALELDDSALYLCASSLAGGSQPQHFGDGTRLSIL.

This sequence joins TRBV3-1 (or the pseudogene TRBV3-2) and TRBJ1-4; D is perhaps TRBD1 (6 bases). The germline V gene has CDR1 LGHDT and CDR2 YNNKEL (reference sequence). Trimming left V 0 bases short and J 10 bases short, with 18 bases between. The CDR3 runs to 16 residues. DNA of the CDR3: TGTGCCAGCAGCCAAGATGGGGGCAGGGAAGTGGTAAAACTGTTTTTT. This sequence encodes CASSQDGGREVVKLFF.

The J gene is TRBJ2-1, the V gene TRBV18; 10 bases are a match to TRBD1. The CDR3 covers 16 residues. CDR1 and CDR2 from the germline V gene are KGHSH and LQKENI. Trimming cost V 2 bases and J 5 bases; bases outside gene matches: 6. CDR3 amino acids: CASSPSAGQGDNEQFF. In DNA form, the CDR3 reads TGTGCCAGCTCACCAAGTGCTGGACAGGGGGACAATGAGCAGTTCTTC.

The chain uses TRBV2 and TRBJ2-7; D gene unclear. The CDR3 extends over 12 amino acids. Germline V gene data show CDR1 as SNHLY and CDR2 as FYNNEI. Deletions cut 6 bases from V and 1 base from J, with 7 bases between. DNA for the CDR3: TGTGCCAGCAGACCCAGATCCTACGAGCAGTACTTC. It is translated as CASRPRSYEQYF.

The V call is TRBV4-1, the J call TRBJ2-1, with 9 bases aligning to TRBD2. This CDR3 contains 17 residues. V shed 2 bases and J 4 bases; nucleotides not matched to a gene: 9. The germline CDR1 and CDR2 sequences are MGHRA and YSYEKL. The CDR3 sequence is CASSQTPAGGDYNEQFF. CDR3 nucleotides: TGCGCCAGCAGCCAAACCCCGGCGGGAGGGGATTACAATGAGCAGTTCTTC.

CDR3 residues: CATSDFRTGAGETQYF. The CDR3 bases are TGTGCCACCAGTGATTTTCGGACAGGGGCAGGGGAGACCCAGTACTTC. V usage is TRBV24-1 and J usage is TRBJ2-5; 9 nucleotides line up with TRBD1. The CDR3 consists of 16 residues. J gave up 5 bases and V 1 base, and 7 bases lay outside the gene matches. Germline V gene lookup returns CDR1 KGHDR and CDR2 SFDVKD.

A word on this clone: Other DNA variants within this sample encode the same CDR3. J is TRBJ1-5 and V is TRBV5-1; 9 bases fit TRBD1. The CDR3 spans 14 residues. Germline values: CDR1 SGHRS, CDR2 YFSETQ. Trimming at V came to 0 bases and at J to 5 bases, leaving 0 bases not matched to a gene. The DNA of the CDR3 is TGCGCCAGCAGCTTGGGGACAGGGGATCAGCCCCAGCATTTT. Protein: CASSLGTGDQPQHF. Filled out from reference TRBV5-1 and TRBJ1-5, the complete variable domain reads KAGVTQTPRYLIKTRGQQVTLSCSPISGHRSVSWYQQTPGQGLQFLFEYFSETQRNKGNFPGRFSGRQFSNSRSEMNVSTLELGDSALYLCASSLGTGDQPQHFGDGTRLSIL.

This clone was seen a single time. The rearrangement uses TRBV14 and TRBJ2-1; D possibly corresponds to TRBD1 (5 bases). The CDR3 is 20 residues long. Germline V gene lookup returns CDR1 SGHDN and CDR2 FVKESK. Trimming removed 0 bases from V and 1 base from J, with 22 bases in between. The CDR3 spells CASSQDLRAGTGLSYNEQFF. CDR3 DNA: TGTGCCAGCAGCCAAGATCTCAGGGCAGGTACTGGCCTTTCCTACAATGAGCAGTTCTTC.

V is TRBV29-1 and J is TRBJ2-6; 8 bases are a match to TRBD1. V lost 4 bases, J lost 2 bases, and 7 bases stayed unmatched. This CDR3 comprises 16 residues. Germline CDR1 and CDR2: SQVTM and ANQGSEA. The CDR3 region has the DNA TGCAGCGTTGTAGGGCAGGGGGCAACTGGGGCCAACGTCCTGACTTTC. Encoded protein: CSVVGQGATGANVLTF.

This clone was observed a few times. The chain employs TRBV19 and TRBJ1-1, with 10 bases that match TRBD1. The germline V gene encodes CDR1 LNHDA and CDR2 SQIVND (reference sequence). V lost 2 bases to trimming and J lost 1 base; unmatched junction nucleotides: 4. CDR3 length equals 16 residues. The CDR3 protein is CASSITRQGANTEAFF. CDR3 sequence (DNA): TGTGCCAGTAGTATAACCCGACAGGGGGCGAACACTGAAGCTTTCTTT.

This chain uses TRBV4-3 with TRBJ1-6; a possible D gene is TRBD1 (5 bases). The V end lost 1 base, the J end lost 10 bases, and 17 bases lay between the germline ends. There are 16 residues in the CDR3. Germline V gene sequence: CDR1 LGHNA, CDR2 YSLEER. The DNA for the CDR3 is TGCGCCAGCAGCCAAGCGGAGGGGCTGAGTGGCTCACCCCTCCACTTT. Protein sequence: CASSQAEGLSGSPLHF.

The chain employs TRBV27 and TRBJ2-3; possible D gene TRBD2, 5 bases. The CDR3 spans 14 residues. V lost 6 bases and J 0 bases, leaving 10 bases between the germline ends. CDR1 is MNHEY and CDR2 is SMNVEV in the germline V gene (reference sequence). The chain's CDR3 is CASSFPGSTDTQYF. Here the CDR3 DNA reads TGTGCCAGCAGCTTCCCGGGGAGCACAGATACGCAGTATTTT.

The J gene is TRBJ1-5, the V gene TRBV18; D remains ambiguous. Trimming left V 3 bases short and J 5 bases short, with 8 bases between. The CDR3 spans 13 residues. Germline V CDR1 and CDR2: KGHSH, LQKENI. CDR3 sequence reads: CASSPTADQPQHF. The CDR3 coding sequence is TGTGCCAGCTCACCGACTGCCGATCAGCCCCAGCATTTT.